This TCR beta chain was found in a study of T cell repertoires in cytomegalovirus infection. TCRdb fed the reads into MiXCR, producing one record per CDR3 protein. Of about 110,000 distinct CDR3 sequences listed, 25% to 30% are singletons. Germline V gives CDR1 SGHDT, CDR2 YYEEEE. Trimming cost V 4 bases and J 4 bases, with 9 bases left between them. This CDR3 contains 14 residues. Overall study findings and caveats: HLA-C-restricted CMV clonotypes gave the most frequent clonotype in two of eight donors.

This clonotype was observed a few times. Its antigen is not known. This rearrangement joins TRBV5-6 to TRBJ2-6; no definite D call. Sequencing used CD8+ T cells from cultured PBMCs, obtained from culture after CMV antigen stimulation. The TCR comes from a human donor in good health (CMV status not recorded). Some clones in this sample may be carry-over from other donors' samples. CDR3 DNA: TGTGCCAGCAGCCCAGACGGGGGGGCCAACGTCCTGACTTTC. It translates to CASSPDGGANVLTF. The complete variable domain, with remaining parts taken from reference TRBV5-6 and TRBJ2-6, reads DAGVTQSPTHLIKTRGQQVTLRCSPKSGHDTVSWYQQALGQGPQFIFQYYEEEERQRGNFPDRFSGHQFPNYSSELNVNALLLGDSALYLCASSPDGGANVLTFGAGSRLTVL.